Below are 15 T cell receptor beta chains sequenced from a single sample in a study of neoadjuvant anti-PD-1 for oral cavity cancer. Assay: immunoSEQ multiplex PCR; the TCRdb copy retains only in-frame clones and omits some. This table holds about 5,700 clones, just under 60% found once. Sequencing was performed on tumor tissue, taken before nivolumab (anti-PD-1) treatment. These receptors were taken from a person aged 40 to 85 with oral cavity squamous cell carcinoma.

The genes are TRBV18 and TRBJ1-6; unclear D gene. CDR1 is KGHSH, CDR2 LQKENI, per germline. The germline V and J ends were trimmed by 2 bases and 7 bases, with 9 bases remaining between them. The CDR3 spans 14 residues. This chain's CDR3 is CASSPAEVNSPLHF. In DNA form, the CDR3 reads TGTGCCAGCTCACCAGCAGAAGTGAATTCACCCCTCCACTTT.

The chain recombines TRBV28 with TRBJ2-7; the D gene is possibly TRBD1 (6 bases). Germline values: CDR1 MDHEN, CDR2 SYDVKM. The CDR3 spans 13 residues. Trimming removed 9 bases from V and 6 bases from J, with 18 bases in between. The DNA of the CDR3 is TGTGCCAGTCGCGGACAGTCGGAACCCGAGCAGTACTTC. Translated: CASRGQSEPEQYF.

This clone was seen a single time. The CDR3 DNA reads as TGCGCCAGCAGCTTGGCTCGGGGGACTAGGGTCCATGAGCAGTTCTTC. As protein: CASSLARGTRVHEQFF. The chain recombines TRBV5-1 with TRBJ2-1, with TRBD2 matching 8 bases. The V segment lost 0 bases and the J segment 8 bases; nucleotides outside the gene matches: 10. The V gene's germline CDR1 is SGHRS and CDR2 YFSETQ. The CDR3 runs 16 residues.

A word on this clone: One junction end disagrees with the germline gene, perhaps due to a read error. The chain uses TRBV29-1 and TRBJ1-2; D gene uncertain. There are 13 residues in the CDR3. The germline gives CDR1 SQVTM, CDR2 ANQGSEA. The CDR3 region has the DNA TGCAGCGTCGAAGACGAGAGCTCCTATGGCTACACCTTC. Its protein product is CSVEDESSYGYTF.

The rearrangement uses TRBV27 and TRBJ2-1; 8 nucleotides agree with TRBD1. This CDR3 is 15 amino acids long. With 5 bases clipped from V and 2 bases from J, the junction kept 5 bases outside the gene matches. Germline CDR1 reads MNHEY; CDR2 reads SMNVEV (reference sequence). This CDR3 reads CASSPRQGPYNEQFF. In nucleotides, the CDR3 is TGTGCCAGCAGTCCCAGACAGGGGCCCTACAATGAGCAGTTCTTC.

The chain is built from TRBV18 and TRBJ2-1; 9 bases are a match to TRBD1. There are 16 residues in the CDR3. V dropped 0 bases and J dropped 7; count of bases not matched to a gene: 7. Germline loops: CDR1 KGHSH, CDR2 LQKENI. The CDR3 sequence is CASSPPGQGNKNEQFF. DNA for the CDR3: TGTGCCAGCTCACCACCGGGACAGGGAAATAAAAATGAGCAGTTCTTC.

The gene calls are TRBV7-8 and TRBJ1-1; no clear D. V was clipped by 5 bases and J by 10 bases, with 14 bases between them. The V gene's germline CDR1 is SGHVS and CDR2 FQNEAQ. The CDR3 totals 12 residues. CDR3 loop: CASSPVGLGAFF. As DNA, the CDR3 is TGTGCCAGCAGCCCCGTGGGCCTCGGAGCTTTCTTT.

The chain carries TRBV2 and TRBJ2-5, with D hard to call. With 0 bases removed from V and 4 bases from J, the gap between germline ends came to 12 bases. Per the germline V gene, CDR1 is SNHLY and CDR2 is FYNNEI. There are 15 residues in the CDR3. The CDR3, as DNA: TGTGCCAGCAGTGAAGCGTCTGTAGGAATAGAGACCCAGTACTTC. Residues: CASSEASVGIETQYF.

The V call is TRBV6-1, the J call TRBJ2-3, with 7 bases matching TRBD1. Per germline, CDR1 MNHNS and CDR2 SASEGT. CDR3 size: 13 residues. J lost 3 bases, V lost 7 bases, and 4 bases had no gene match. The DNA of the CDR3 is TGTGCCAGCACCCGACAGGGAACAGATACGCAGTATTTT. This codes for CASTRQGTDTQYF.

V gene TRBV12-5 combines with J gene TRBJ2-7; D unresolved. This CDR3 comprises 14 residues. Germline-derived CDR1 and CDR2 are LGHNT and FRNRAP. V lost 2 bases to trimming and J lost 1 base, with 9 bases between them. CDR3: CASGLSGNSYEQYF. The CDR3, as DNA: TGTGCTAGTGGTTTGTCGGGTAATTCCTACGAGCAGTACTTC.

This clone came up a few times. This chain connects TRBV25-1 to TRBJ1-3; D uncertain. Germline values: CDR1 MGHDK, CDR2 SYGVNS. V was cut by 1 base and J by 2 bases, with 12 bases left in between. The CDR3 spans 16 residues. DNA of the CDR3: TGTGCCAGCAGTGAATCCGGGCGATGGGCTGGAAACACCATATATTTT. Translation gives CASSESGRWAGNTIYF.

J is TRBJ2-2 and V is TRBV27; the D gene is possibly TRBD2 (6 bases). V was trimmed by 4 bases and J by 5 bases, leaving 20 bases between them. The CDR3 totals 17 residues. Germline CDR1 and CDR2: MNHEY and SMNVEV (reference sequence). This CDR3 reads CASSSDLRGTETGELFF. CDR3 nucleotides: TGTGCCAGCAGTTCAGACCTCCGGGGGACGGAGACCGGGGAGCTGTTTTTT.

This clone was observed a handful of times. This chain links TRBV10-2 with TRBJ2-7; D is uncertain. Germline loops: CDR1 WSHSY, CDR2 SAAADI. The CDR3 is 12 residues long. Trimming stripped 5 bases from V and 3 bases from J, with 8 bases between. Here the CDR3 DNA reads TGCGCCAGCAGTAGGACCAACTACGAGCAGTACTTC. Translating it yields CASSRTNYEQYF.

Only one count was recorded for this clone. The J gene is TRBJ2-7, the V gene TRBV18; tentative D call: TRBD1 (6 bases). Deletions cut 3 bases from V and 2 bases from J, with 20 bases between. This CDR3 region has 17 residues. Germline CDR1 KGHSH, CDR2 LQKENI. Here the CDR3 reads CASSPLTATGRPYEQYF. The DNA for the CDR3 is TGTGCCAGCTCACCTCTTACCGCGACAGGACGCCCCTACGAGCAGTACTTC. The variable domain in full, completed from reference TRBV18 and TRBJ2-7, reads NAGVMQNPRHLVRRRGQEARLRCSPMKGHSHVYWYRQLPEEGLKFMVYLQKENIIDESGMPKERFSAEFPKEGPSILRIQQVVRGDSAAYFCASSPLTATGRPYEQYFGPGTRLTVT.

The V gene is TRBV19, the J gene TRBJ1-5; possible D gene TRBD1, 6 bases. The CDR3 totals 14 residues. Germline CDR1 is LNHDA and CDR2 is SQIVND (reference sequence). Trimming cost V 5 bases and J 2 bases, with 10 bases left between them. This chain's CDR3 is CASSAWTGNQPQHF. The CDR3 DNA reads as TGTGCCAGTAGTGCCTGGACAGGCAATCAGCCCCAGCATTTT.